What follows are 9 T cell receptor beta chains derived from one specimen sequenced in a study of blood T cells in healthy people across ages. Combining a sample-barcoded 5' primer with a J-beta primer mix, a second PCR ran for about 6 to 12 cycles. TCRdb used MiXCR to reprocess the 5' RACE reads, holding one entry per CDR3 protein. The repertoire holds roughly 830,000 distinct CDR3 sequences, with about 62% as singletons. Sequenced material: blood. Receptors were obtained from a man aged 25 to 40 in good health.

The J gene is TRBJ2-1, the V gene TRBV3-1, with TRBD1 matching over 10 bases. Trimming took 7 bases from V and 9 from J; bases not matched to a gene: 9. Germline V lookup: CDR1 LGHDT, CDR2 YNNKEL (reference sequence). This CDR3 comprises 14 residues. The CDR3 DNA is TGTGCCAGCAACTCCGGGACAGGGGCGATTGAGCAGTTCTTC. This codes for CASNSGTGAIEQFF.

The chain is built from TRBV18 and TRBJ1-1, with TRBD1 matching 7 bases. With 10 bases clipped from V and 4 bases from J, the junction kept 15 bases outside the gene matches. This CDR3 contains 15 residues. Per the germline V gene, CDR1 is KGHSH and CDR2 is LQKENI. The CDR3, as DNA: TGTGCCACCTCTTCGGAGGCAGGGGGACGCACTGAAGCTTTCTTT. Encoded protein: CATSSEAGGRTEAFF.

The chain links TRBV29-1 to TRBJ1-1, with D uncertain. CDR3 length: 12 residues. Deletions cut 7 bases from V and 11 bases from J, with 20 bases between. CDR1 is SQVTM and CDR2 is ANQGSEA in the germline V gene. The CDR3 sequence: CSAGSSPVGAFF. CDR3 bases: TGCAGCGCCGGGAGCAGCCCGGTAGGGGCTTTCTTT.

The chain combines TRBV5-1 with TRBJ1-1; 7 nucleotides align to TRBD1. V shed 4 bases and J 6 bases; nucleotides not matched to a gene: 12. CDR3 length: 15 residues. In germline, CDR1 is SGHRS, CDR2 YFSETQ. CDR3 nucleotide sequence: TGCGCCAGCAGCCACGGGACAGCCGAACCTGCTGAAGCTTTCTTT. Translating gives CASSHGTAEPAEAFF. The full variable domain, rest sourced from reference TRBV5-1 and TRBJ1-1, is KAGVTQTPRYLIKTRGQQVTLSCSPISGHRSVSWYQQTPGQGLQFLFEYFSETQRNKGNFPGRFSGRQFSNSRSEMNVSTLELGDSALYLCASSHGTAEPAEAFFGQGTRLTVV.

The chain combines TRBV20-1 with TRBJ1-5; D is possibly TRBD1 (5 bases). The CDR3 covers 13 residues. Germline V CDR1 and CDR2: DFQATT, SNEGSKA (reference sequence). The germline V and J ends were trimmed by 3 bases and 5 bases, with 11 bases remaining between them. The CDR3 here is CSASEGVDQPQHF. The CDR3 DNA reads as TGCAGTGCTAGTGAAGGGGTGGATCAGCCCCAGCATTTT.

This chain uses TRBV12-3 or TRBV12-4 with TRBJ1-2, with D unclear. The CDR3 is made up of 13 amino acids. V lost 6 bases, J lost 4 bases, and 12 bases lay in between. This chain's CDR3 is CASSPGRIYGYTF. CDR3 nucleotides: TGTGCCAGCAGCCCCGGACGGATCTATGGCTACACCTTC.

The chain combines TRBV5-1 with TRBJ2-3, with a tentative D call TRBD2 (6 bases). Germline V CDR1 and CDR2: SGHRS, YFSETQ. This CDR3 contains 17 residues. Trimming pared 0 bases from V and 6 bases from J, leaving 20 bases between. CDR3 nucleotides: TGCGCCAGCAGCTTGGCCGATGCGGGGAGACTTCAGGATACGCAGTATTTT. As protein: CASSLADAGRLQDTQYF.

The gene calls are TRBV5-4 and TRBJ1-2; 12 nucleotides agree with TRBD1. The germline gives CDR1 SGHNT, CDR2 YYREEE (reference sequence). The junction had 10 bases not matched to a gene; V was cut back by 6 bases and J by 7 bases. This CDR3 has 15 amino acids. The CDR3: CASTRDRGPSSGYTF. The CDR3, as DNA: TGTGCCAGCACCAGGGACAGGGGGCCCTCGAGTGGCTACACCTTC.

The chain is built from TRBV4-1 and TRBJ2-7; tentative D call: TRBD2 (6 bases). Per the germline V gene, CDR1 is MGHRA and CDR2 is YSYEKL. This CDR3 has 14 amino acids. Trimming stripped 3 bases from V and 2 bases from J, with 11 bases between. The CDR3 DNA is TGCGCCAGCAGCCAGCGGGGCGGGACCTACGAGCAGTACTTC. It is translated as CASSQRGGTYEQYF.